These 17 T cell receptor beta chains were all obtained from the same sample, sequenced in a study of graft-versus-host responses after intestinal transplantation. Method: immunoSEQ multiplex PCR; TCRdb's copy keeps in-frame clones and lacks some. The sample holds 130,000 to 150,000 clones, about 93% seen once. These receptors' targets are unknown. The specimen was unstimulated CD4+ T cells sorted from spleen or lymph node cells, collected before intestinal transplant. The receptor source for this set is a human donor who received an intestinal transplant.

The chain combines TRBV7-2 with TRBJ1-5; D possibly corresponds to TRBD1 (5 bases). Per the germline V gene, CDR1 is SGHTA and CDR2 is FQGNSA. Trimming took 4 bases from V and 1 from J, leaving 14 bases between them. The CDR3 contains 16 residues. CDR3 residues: CASSWGDGASNQPQHF. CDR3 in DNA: TGTGCCAGCAGCTGGGGGGACGGGGCCAGCAATCAGCCCCAGCATTTT.

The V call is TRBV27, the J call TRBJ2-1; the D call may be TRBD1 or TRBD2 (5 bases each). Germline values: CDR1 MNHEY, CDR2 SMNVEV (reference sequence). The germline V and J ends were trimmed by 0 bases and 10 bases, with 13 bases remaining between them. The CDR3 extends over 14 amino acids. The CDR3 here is CASSLSGDPREQFF. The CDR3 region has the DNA TGTGCCAGCAGTTTATCCGGGGACCCTCGGGAGCAGTTCTTC.

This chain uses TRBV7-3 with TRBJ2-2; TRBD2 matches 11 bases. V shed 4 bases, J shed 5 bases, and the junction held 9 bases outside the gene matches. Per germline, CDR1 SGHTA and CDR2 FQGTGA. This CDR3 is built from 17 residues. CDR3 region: CASSSGPSGRITGELFF. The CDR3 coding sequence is TGTGCCAGCAGCTCGGGGCCTAGCGGGAGGATTACCGGGGAGCTGTTTTTT.

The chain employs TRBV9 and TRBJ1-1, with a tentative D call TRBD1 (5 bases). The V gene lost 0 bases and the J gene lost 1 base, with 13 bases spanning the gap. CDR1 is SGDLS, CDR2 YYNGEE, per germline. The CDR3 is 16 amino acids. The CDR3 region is CASSVGGDLGNTEAFF. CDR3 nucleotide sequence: TGTGCCAGCAGCGTAGGGGGGGACCTTGGGAACACTGAAGCTTTCTTT.

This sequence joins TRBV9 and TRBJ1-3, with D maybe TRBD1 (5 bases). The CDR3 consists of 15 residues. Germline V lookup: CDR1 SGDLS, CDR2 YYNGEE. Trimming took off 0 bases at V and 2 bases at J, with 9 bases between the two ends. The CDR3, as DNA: TGTGCCAGCAGCGTAGAGGGGATTCCTGGAAACACCATATATTTT. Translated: CASSVEGIPGNTIYF.

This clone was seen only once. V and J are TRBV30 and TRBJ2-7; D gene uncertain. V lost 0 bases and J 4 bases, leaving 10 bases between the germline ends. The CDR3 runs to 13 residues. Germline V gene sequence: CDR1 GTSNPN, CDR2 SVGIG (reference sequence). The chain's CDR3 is CAWSVGIPYEQYF. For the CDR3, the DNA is TGTGCCTGGAGTGTGGGGATCCCTTACGAGCAGTACTTC.

CDR3 region: CASSFSLGLATDTQYF. The DNA for the CDR3 is TGTGCCAGCAGCTTTAGCCTGGGACTAGCCACAGATACGCAGTATTTT. The rearrangement joins TRBV11-2 to TRBJ2-3; 9 bases line up with TRBD2. V lost 3 bases and J lost 2; bases outside the gene matches: 6. The CDR3 is 16 amino acids. Germline lookup yields CDR1 SGHAT and CDR2 FQNNGV.

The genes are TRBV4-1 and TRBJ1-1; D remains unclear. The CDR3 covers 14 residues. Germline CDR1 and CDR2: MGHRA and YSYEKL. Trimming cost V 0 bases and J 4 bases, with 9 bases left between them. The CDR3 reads CASSQDPMGTEAFF. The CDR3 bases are TGCGCCAGCAGCCAAGATCCGATGGGCACTGAAGCTTTCTTT.

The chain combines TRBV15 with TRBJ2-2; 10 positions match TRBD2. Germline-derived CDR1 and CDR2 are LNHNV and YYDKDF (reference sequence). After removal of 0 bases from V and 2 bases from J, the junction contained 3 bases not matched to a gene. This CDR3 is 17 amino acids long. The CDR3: CATSREWTSGNTGELFF. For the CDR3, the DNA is TGTGCCACCAGCAGAGAATGGACTAGCGGAAACACCGGGGAGCTGTTTTTT.

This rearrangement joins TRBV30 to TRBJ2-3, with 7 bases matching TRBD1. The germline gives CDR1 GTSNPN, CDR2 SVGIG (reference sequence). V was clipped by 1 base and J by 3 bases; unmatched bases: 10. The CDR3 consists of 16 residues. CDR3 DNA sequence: TGTGCCTGGAGTGCTAGGGGGCGCGGACGGACAGATACGCAGTATTTT. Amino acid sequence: CAWSARGRGRTDTQYF.

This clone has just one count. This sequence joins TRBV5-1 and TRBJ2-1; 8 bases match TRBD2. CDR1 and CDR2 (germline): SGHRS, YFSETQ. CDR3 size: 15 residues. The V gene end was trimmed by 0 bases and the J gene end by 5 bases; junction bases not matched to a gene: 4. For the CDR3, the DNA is TGCGCCAGCAGCTTGGGACTAGCGTCAAACAATGAGCAGTTCTTC. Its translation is CASSLGLASNNEQFF.

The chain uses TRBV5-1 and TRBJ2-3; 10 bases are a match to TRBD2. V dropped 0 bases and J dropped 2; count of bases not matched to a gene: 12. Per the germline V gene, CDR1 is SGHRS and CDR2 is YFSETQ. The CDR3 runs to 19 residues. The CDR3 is CASSLDRAGGPGSTDTQYF. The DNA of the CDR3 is TGCGCCAGCAGCTTGGATAGAGCGGGAGGGCCGGGGTCCACAGATACGCAGTATTTT.

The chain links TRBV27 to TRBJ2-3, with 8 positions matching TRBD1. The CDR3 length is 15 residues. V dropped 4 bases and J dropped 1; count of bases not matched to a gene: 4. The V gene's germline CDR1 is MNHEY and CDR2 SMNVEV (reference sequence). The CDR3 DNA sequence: TGTGCCAGCAGTTCCTGGACAGGGCGCACAGATACGCAGTATTTT. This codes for CASSSWTGRTDTQYF.

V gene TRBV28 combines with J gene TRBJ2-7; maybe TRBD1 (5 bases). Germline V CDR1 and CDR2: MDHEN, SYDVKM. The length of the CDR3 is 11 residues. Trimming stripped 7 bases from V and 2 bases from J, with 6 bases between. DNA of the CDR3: TGTGCCAGCATAGGGGCCTACGAGCAGTACTTC. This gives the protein CASIGAYEQYF.

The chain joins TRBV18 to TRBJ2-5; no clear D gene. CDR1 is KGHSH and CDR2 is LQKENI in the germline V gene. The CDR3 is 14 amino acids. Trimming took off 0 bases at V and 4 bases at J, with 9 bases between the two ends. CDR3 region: CASSPPVPVETQYF. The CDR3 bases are TGTGCCAGCTCACCACCGGTCCCAGTAGAGACCCAGTACTTC.

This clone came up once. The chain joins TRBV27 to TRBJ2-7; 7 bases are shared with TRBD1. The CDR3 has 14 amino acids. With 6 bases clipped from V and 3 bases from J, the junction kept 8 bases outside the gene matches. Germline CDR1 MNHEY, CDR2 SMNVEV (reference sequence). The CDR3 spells CASRSDRRRYEQYF. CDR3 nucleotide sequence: TGTGCCAGCAGGTCGGACAGGCGGCGCTACGAGCAGTACTTC.

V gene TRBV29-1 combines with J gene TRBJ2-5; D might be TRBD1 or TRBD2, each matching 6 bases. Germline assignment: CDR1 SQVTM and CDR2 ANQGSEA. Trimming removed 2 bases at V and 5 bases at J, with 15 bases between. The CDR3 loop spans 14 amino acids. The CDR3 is CSVEKNLGGETQYF. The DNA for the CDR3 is TGCAGCGTTGAAAAAAATCTGGGGGGCGAGACCCAGTACTTC. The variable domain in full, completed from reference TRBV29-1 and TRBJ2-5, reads SAVISQKPSRDICQRGTSLTIQCQVDSQVTMMFWYRQQPGQSLTLIATANQGSEATYESGFVIDKFPISRPNLTFSTLTVSNMSPEDSSIYLCSVEKNLGGETQYFGPGTRLLVL.